This T cell receptor (beta chain) was recovered during a study of CD8 T cells in ankylosing spondylitis. General study findings and limits: Disease-associated clones were reportedly significantly overrepresented in matched ankylosing spondylitis synovial fluid. Reports of some motif variants in reactive arthritis synovial fluid and blood predate this one. A TCR beta motif made of about 8 highly homologous variants seemed typical of ankylosing spondylitis blood. Relatively scarce in peripheral blood, disease-linked clones were CD8+.

Making use of molecular barcodes, quantitative 5'-RACE generated TCR beta libraries. TCRdb ran MiXCR on the 5' RACE reads and lists one entry per CDR3 protein. The sample carries some 800,000 distinct CDR3 sequences, around 11% recorded once. This clonotype was detected a few times. Its specificity is unknown. CDR1 and CDR2 (germline): SGHRS, YFSETQ. Between the trimmed V and J ends, which lost 1 base and 7 bases, there was a span of 14 bases. The CDR3 has 15 residues. This chain uses TRBV5-1 with TRBJ1-4; D unclear. This clonotype was sampled from a male donor with ankylosing spondylitis. Sequencing was carried out using blood, either unsorted or a sorted T cell fraction (not recorded which). DNA for the CDR3: TGCGCCAGCAGCTTGTCAGGCATTTTGGGTGAAAAACTGTTTTTT. Amino acid sequence: CASSLSGILGEKLFF.